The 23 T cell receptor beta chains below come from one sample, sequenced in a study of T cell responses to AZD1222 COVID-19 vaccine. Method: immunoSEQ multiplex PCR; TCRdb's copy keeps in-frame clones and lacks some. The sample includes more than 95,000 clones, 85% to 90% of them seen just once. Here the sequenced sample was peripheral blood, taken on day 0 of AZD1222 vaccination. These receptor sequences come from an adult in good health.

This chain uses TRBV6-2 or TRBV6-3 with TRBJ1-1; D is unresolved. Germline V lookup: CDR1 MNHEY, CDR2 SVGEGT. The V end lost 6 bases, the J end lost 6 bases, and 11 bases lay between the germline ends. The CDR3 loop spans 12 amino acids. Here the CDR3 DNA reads TGTGCCAGCAGCCCCCAAAATTCTGAAGCTTTCTTT. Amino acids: CASSPQNSEAFF.

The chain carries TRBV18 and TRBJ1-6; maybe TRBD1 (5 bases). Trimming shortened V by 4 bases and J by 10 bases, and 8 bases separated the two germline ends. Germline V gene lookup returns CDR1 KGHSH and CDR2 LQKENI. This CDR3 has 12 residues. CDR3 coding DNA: TGTGCCAGCTCACTGGAGGGGTCACCCCTCCACTTT. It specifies CASSLEGSPLHF.

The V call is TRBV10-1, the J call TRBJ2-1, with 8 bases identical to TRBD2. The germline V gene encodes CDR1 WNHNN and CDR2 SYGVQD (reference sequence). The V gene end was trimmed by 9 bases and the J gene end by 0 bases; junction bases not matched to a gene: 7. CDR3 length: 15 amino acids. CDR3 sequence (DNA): TGCGCCAGGATAGCGGGGCTAAGCTCCTACAATGAGCAGTTCTTC. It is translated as CARIAGLSSYNEQFF.

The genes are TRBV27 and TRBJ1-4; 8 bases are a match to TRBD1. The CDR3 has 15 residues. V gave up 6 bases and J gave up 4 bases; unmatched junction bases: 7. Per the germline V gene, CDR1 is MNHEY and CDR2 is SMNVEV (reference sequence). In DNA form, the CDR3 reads TGTGCCAGCAGCTCATCAGGGGGCTTTAATGAAAAACTGTTTTTT. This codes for CASSSSGGFNEKLFF.

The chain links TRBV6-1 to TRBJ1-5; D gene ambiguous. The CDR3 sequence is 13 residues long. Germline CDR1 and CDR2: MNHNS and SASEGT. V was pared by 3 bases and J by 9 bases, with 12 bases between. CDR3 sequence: CASSDGGQMPQHF. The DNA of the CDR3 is TGTGCCAGCAGTGATGGCGGCCAGATGCCCCAGCATTTT.

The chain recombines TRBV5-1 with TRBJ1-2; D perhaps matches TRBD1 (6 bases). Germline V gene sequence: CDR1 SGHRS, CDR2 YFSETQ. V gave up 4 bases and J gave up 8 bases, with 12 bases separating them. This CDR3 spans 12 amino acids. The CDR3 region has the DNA TGCGCCAGCAGCAGGGACACTAAAGGCTACACCTTC. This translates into CASSRDTKGYTF.

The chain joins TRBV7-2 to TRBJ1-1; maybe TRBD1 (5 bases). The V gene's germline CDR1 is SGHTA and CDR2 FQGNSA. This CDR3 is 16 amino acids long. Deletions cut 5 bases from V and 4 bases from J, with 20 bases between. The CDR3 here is CASSPRGGYVITEAFF. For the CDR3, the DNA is TGTGCCAGCAGCCCCCGGGGGGGGTATGTGATCACTGAAGCTTTCTTT.

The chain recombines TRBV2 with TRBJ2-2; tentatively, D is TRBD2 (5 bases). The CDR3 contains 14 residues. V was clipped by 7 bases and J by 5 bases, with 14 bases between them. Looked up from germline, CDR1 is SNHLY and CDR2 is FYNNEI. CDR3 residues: CASKVGVLTGELFF. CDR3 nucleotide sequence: TGTGCCAGCAAAGTCGGGGTACTAACCGGGGAGCTGTTTTTT. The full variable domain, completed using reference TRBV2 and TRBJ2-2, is EPEVTQTPSHQVTQMGQEVILRCVPISNHLYFYWYRQILGQKVEFLVSFYNNEISEKSEIFDDQFSVERPDGSNFTLKIRSTKLEDSAMYFCASKVGVLTGELFFGEGSRLTVL.

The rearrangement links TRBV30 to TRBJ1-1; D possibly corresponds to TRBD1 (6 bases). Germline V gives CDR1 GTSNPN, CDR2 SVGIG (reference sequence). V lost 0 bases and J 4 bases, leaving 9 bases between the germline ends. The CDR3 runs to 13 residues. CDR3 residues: CAWSVSRGTEAFF. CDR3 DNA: TGTGCCTGGAGTGTTTCCAGGGGCACTGAAGCTTTCTTT. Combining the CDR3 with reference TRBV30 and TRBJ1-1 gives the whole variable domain SQTIHQWPATLVQPVGSPLSLECTVEGTSNPNLYWYRQAAGRGLQLLFYSVGIGQISSEVPQNLSASRPQDRQFILSSKKLLLSDSGFYLCAWSVSRGTEAFFGQGTRLTVV.

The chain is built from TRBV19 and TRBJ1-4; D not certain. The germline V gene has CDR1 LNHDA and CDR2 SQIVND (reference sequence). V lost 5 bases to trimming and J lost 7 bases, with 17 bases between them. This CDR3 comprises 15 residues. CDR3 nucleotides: TGTGCCAGTAGTGCCCGTGCGGCCTACTCTGAAAAACTGTTTTTT. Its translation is CASSARAAYSEKLFF.

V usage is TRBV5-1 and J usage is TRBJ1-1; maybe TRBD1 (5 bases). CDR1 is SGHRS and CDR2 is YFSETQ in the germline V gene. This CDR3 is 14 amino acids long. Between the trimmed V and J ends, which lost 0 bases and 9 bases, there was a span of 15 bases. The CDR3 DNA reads TGCGCCAGCAGCTTGGGTGGGGTGGGGGATCAAGCTTTCTTT. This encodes CASSLGGVGDQAFF.

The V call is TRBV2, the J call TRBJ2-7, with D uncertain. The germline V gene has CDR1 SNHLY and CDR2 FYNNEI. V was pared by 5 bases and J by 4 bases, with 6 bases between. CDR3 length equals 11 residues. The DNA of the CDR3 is TGTGCCAGCAGTTGGCGGTACGAGCAGTACTTC. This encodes CASSWRYEQYF.

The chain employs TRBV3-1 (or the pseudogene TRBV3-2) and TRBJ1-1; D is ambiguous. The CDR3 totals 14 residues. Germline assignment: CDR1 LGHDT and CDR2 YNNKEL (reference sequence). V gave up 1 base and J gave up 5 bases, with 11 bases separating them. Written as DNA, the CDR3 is TGTGCCAGCAGCCAAGGACGACGAGGGACTGAAGCTTTCTTT. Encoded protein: CASSQGRRGTEAFF.

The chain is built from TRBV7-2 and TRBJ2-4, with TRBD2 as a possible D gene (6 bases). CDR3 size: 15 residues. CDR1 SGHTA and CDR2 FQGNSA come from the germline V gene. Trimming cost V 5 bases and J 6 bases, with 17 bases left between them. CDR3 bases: TGTGCCAGCAGCCTTACGGGACGGGGAGGAAACATTCAGTACTTC. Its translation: CASSLTGRGGNIQYF.

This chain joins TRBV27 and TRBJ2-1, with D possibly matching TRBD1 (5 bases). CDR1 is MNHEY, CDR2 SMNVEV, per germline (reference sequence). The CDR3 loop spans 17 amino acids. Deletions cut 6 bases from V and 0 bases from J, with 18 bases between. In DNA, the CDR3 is TGTGCCAGCAGCCTTAGGAAGGGGCAAAGCTCCTACAATGAGCAGTTCTTC. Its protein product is CASSLRKGQSSYNEQFF.

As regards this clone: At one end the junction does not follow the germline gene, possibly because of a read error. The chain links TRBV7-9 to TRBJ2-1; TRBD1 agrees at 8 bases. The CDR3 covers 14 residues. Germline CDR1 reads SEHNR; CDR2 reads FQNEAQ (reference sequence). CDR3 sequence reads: CASSPSIQGVSWIF. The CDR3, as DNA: TGTGCCAGCAGCCCTAGCATACAGGGGGTATCCTGGATCTTC.

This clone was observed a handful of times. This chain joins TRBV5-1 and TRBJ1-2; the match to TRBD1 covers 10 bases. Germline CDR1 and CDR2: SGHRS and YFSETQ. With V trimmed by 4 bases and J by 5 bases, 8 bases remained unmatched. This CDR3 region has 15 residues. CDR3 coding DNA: TGCGCCAGCAGCACCCCGGGACAGGGGCCTTATGGCTACACCTTC. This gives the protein CASSTPGQGPYGYTF. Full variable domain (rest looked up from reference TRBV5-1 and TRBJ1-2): KAGVTQTPRYLIKTRGQQVTLSCSPISGHRSVSWYQQTPGQGLQFLFEYFSETQRNKGNFPGRFSGRQFSNSRSEMNVSTLELGDSALYLCASSTPGQGPYGYTFGSGTRLTVV.

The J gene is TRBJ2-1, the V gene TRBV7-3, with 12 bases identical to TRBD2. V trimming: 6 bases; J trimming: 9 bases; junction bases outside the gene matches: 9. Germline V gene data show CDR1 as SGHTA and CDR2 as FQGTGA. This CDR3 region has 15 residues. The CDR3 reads CASRELAGGLSEQFF. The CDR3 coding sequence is TGTGCCAGCAGGGAACTAGCGGGGGGCCTTAGTGAGCAGTTCTTC. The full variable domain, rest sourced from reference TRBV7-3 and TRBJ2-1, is GAGVSQTPSNKVTEKGKYVELRCDPISGHTALYWYRQSLGQGPEFLIYFQGTGAADDSGLPNDRFFAVRPEGSVSTLKIQRTERGDSAVYLCASRELAGGLSEQFFGPGTRLTVL.

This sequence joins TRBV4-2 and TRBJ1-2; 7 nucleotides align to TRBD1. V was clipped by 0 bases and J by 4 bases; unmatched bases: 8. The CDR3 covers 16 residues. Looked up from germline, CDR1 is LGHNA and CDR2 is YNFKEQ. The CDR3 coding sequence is TGTGCCAGCAGCCAAGATCGGGGCCCAGGGGGCTATGGCTACACCTTC. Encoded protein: CASSQDRGPGGYGYTF.

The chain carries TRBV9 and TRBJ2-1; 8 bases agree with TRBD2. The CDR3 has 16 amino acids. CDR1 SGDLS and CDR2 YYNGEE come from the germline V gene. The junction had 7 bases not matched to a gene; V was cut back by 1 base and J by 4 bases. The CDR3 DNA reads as TGTGCCAGCAGCGTATGGCGGGAGGTCGGTTACAATGAGCAGTTCTTC. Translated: CASSVWREVGYNEQFF. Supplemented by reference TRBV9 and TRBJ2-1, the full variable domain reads DSGVTQTPKHLITATGQRVTLRCSPRSGDLSVYWYQQSLDQGLQFLIQYYNGEERAKGNILERFSAQQFPDLHSELNLSSLELGDSALYFCASSVWREVGYNEQFFGPGTRLTVL.

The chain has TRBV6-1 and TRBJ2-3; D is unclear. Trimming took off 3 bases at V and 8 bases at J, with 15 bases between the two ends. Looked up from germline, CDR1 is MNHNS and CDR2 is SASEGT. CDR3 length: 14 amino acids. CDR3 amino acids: CASSDGASLGTQYF. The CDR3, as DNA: TGTGCCAGCAGTGATGGAGCGTCCCTGGGTACGCAGTATTTT.

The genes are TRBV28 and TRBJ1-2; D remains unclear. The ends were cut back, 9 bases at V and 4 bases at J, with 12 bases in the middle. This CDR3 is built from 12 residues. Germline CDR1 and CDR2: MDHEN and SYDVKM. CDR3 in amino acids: CASTRDSYGYTF. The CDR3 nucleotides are TGTGCCAGTACTCGGGATTCCTATGGCTACACCTTC.

CDR3 residues: CSASEPSGRFEQYF. CDR3 DNA: TGCAGTGCTAGTGAACCTAGCGGGAGATTTGAGCAGTACTTC. The chain combines TRBV20-1 with TRBJ2-7, with 10 positions matching TRBD2. Germline lookup yields CDR1 DFQATT and CDR2 SNEGSKA (reference sequence). The CDR3 contains 14 residues. The J segment lost 7 bases and the V segment lost 3 bases, leaving 9 bases of the junction unmatched.